The 12 T cell receptor beta chains in this list originate from one sample, sequenced in a study of T cells in narcolepsy. The protocol was immunoSEQ multiplex PCR, while the TCRdb copy is restricted to in-frame clones and leaves out a portion. The sample shows under 35,000 clones, under 90% of them seen only once. The sample taken for sequencing was CD45RA- memory CD4+ T cells from PBMCs. The source is a human donor with narcolepsy.

The V gene is TRBV6-6, the J gene TRBJ2-3; TRBD2 aligns across 8 bases. Trimming removed 5 bases from V and 2 bases from J; junction bases left unmatched: 6. Germline values: CDR1 MNHNY, CDR2 SVGAGI (reference sequence). The CDR3 extends over 15 amino acids. The CDR3 sequence is CASSPSSGVTDTQYF. CDR3 DNA: TGTGCCAGCAGTCCTAGTAGCGGGGTCACAGATACGCAGTATTTT.

J is TRBJ2-7 and V is TRBV19; D is uncertain. The CDR3 length is 11 residues. Trimming cost V 7 bases and J 3 bases, with 7 bases left between them. The germline V gene encodes CDR1 LNHDA and CDR2 SQIVND (reference sequence). The CDR3 protein is CASTRGYEQYF. The CDR3 DNA follows: TGTGCCAGTACCCGCGGCTACGAGCAGTACTTC.

V gene TRBV10-3 combines with J gene TRBJ2-1; D might be TRBD2 (7 bases). The V end lost 8 bases, the J end lost 5 bases, and 16 bases lay between the germline ends. CDR3 length: 14 residues. Germline-derived CDR1 and CDR2 are ENHRY and SYGVKD. CDR3 coding DNA: TGTGCCATCGATGAGGGGGGGGCTGACAATGAGCAGTTCTTC. This sequence encodes CAIDEGGADNEQFF.

The genes are TRBV6-5 and TRBJ2-2; D ambiguous. The CDR3 has 12 residues. V lost 7 bases and J lost 3, with 6 bases in between. The germline CDR1 and CDR2 sequences are MNHEY and SVGAGI. Here the CDR3 reads CASKRDTGELFF. DNA for the CDR3: TGTGCCAGCAAAAGGGACACCGGGGAGCTGTTTTTT.

The rearrangement joins TRBV7-9 to TRBJ2-5; TRBD1 matches 8 bases. Judging by the DNA end, TRBJ2-7 fits better; the J call may be wrong. Germline V gene lookup returns CDR1 SEHNR and CDR2 FQNEAQ (reference sequence). This CDR3 is 16 amino acids long. The CDR3 sequence is CASSFRTGKGSYEQYF. The CDR3 nucleotides are TGTGCCAGCAGCTTCAGGACAGGGAAGGGCTCCTACGAGCAGTACTTC.

The chain combines TRBV28 with TRBJ2-7; TRBD2 matches at 7 bases. CDR1 and CDR2 (germline): MDHEN, SYDVKM. CDR3 length: 14 residues. V shed 4 bases and J 3 bases; nucleotides not matched to a gene: 6. CDR3 loop: CASSSGGLDYEQYF. The CDR3 DNA follows: TGTGCCAGCAGTTCGGGGGGACTTGACTACGAGCAGTACTTC.

V is TRBV6-5 and J is TRBJ1-1, with 8 bases matching TRBD1. V shed 6 bases and J 5 bases; nucleotides not matched to a gene: 5. CDR3 length equals 13 residues. Per the germline V gene, CDR1 is MNHEY and CDR2 is SVGAGI. The CDR3 protein is CASSRGQGTEAFF. For the CDR3, the DNA is TGTGCCAGCAGCCGTGGACAGGGTACTGAAGCTTTCTTT.

Note on this clone: The junction does not match germline at one end; this may be a read error. This chain connects TRBV27 to TRBJ2-7, with D unclear. CDR1 MNHEY and CDR2 SMNVEV come from the germline V gene (reference sequence). This CDR3 is 11 amino acids long. The CDR3 DNA follows: TGTGCCAGCGGAGCTCGGGCTTCCCTGCACTTC. Encoded protein: CASGARASLHF.

This CDR3 is CTSSPPFGKGLAGTNNEQFF. The DNA of the CDR3 is TGCACCAGCAGCCCACCGTTTGGGAAGGGACTAGCGGGAACCAACAATGAGCAGTTCTTC. J is TRBJ2-1 and V is TRBV1; the table's D call of TRBD2 was not tested on the DNA. TRBV1 is recorded as a pseudogene. This CDR3 comprises 20 residues.

The V call is TRBV10-3, the J call TRBJ1-1; 10 nucleotides match TRBD1. CDR1 is ENHRY and CDR2 is SYGVKD in the germline V gene. V shed 4 bases, J shed 1 base, and the junction held 0 bases outside the gene matches. The CDR3 contains 14 residues. Here the CDR3 reads CAISGQGANTEAFF. Written as DNA, the CDR3 is TGTGCCATCAGTGGACAGGGGGCGAACACTGAAGCTTTCTTT.

J is TRBJ1-2 and V is TRBV28; D perhaps matches TRBD1 (6 bases). Trimming pared 5 bases from V and 6 bases from J, leaving 13 bases between. The CDR3 contains 13 residues. Germline loops: CDR1 MDHEN, CDR2 SYDVKM. CDR3 region: CASSTGQKNGYTF. CDR3 nucleotide sequence: TGTGCCAGCAGTACCGGACAGAAAAATGGCTACACCTTC.

The rearrangement links TRBV28 to TRBJ1-4; TRBD1 matches 8 bases. V shed 5 bases and J 10 bases; nucleotides not matched to a gene: 0. The germline V gene encodes CDR1 MDHEN and CDR2 SYDVKM. The length of the CDR3 is 11 residues. The CDR3 sequence: CASSGQGKLFF. The DNA for the CDR3 is TGTGCCAGCAGTGGACAGGGAAAACTGTTTTTT.